Presented here are 27 T cell receptor beta chains from one specimen sequenced in a study of tumor-infiltrating lymphocytes in primary liver carcinoma. The template, 450 to 650 ng total RNA, yielded TCR beta cDNA made with a constant-region primer. Three-round nested multiplex PCR performed with slightly modified ARM-PCR produced the TCR beta libraries. The first two PCR rounds used TRBV1-TRBV30 primers with a Cbeta primer, approximately 9 cycles each. TCRdb re-called the multiplex PCR reads through MiXCR, storing one row per CDR3 protein. The table shows 100,000 to 120,000 distinct CDR3 sequences, with around 83% occurring only once. Joint extraction of RNA and DNA used roughly 17-32 mg of bulk tissue that was unsorted. Sequenced sample: liver tumor tissue from sampling region 3. Subset of the sample: tumor region T3, left-lateral pole. The receptor set was obtained from a man aged 40-50 years with primary liver carcinoma and hepatitis B virus infection.

With regard to this clonotype: One end of the junction varies from germline; a read error may be responsible. The chain combines TRBV4-2 with TRBJ2-4, with D perhaps matching TRBD1 or TRBD2 (5 bases each). CDR3 length: 17 residues. Per germline, CDR1 LGHNA and CDR2 YNFKEQ. The CDR3 loop reads CVSSQAAEAGIGNIQYF. The CDR3 bases are TGTGTCAGCAGCCAGGCCGCGGAGGCAGGGATCGGAAACATTCAGTACTTC.

This clonotype was seen just once. An end of the junction does not agree with germline; a read error may underlie this. V gene TRBV28 combines with J gene TRBJ2-7, with D tentatively TRBD1 or TRBD2 (5 bases each). CDR1 MDHEN and CDR2 SYDVKM come from the germline V gene. The CDR3 consists of 16 residues. CDR3 nucleotide sequence: TGTGCCAGCAGTGCGGGCAGGGCTCTGGTGTCCTACGAGCAATACTTC. It yields the protein CASSAGRALVSYEQYF.

Concerning this clonotype itself: The junction departs from the called germline gene at one end, perhaps through a read error. The V call is TRBV29-1, the J call TRBJ2-1, with unresolved D. CDR1 and CDR2 (germline): SQVTM, ANQGSEA. This CDR3 is built from 10 residues. CDR3 protein: CTVKIYERFF. The CDR3 DNA is TGCACCGTGAAAATATACGAGCGGTTCTTC.

To note about this clonotype: The conserved phenylalanine or tryptophan is not found at the CDR3 terminus, so this likely reflects a read error. This chain links TRBV6-5 with TRBJ2-1, with TRBD1 matching 8 bases. The germline CDR1 and CDR2 sequences are MNHEY and SVGAGI. The CDR3 length is 14 residues. CDR3 bases: TGTGCCAACAGTGAGGACAGGGTGGTCAATGAGCAGTTCTTA. Translated: CANSEDRVVNEQFL.

As to this clonotype: The junction departs from germline at one end; a sequencing error may be responsible. The chain employs TRBV10-2 and TRBJ2-7; 7 bases line up with TRBD2. There are 12 residues in the CDR3. Germline CDR1 is WSHSY and CDR2 is SAAADI. The CDR3: CTSSHTSAEQYF. For the CDR3, the DNA is TGCACCAGCAGTCACACTAGCGCTGAGCAGTACTTC.

The chain is built from TRBV2 and TRBJ2-6; D is perhaps TRBD1 (6 bases). The V and J ends lost 8 bases and 15 bases respectively, with 26 bases between them. The germline CDR1 and CDR2 sequences are SNHLY and FYNNEI. The CDR3 length is 15 residues. The CDR3 bases are TGTGCCAGCTTGTTTCGACAGGCTGGGGCCAGCGACCTGACTTTC. Protein product: CASLFRQAGASDLTF.

This clonotype was observed at least ten times. V and J are TRBV5-1 and TRBJ2-1, with D perhaps matching TRBD2 (6 bases). Germline-derived CDR1 and CDR2 are SGHRS and YFSETQ. Trimming shortened V by 5 bases and J by 0 bases, and 12 bases separated the two germline ends. The CDR3 runs to 15 residues. CDR3 DNA: TGCGCCAGCAGAGTGGGGGGAGACTCCTACAATGAGCAGTTCTTC. Its protein is CASRVGGDSYNEQFF.

As concerns this clonotype: Sequence at one end of the junction differs from germline and may be a read error. This rearrangement joins TRBV28 to TRBJ2-7; no reliable D call. In germline, CDR1 is MDHEN, CDR2 SYDVKM. There are 13 residues in the CDR3. For the CDR3, the DNA is TGTGCCAGCAGTCCCCCATTCCCCTACGAGCAGTATTTC. Its translation is CASSPPFPYEQYF.

Comments on this clonotype: At one boundary the junction diverges from the germline segment, which might be a read error. The chain has TRBV5-1 and TRBJ2-1; a possible D gene is TRBD1 (5 bases). The germline CDR1 and CDR2 sequences are SGHRS and YFSETQ. The CDR3 is made up of 13 amino acids. The CDR3 protein is CASSLTRGNEQSF. The CDR3 DNA reads as TGCGCCAGCAGCTTGACAAGGGGCAATGAGCAGTCCTTC.

Turning to this clonotype: Because the CDR3 is missing its conserved closing phenylalanine or tryptophan, this is likely a read error. The DNA is left out, because the CDR3 cannot be placed on it with certainty; the CDR3 is given as TCRdb lists it. V usage is TRBV29-1 and J usage is TRBJ2-2; the table's D gene call, TRBD2, was not cross checked with the DNA. The CDR3 extends over 15 residues, inclusive of both ends. Germline V gene sequence: CDR1 SQVTM, CDR2 ANQGSEA. CDR3 sequence: CSVETSAANTGELFS.

As concerns this clonotype: This CDR3 fails to terminate in the conserved phenylalanine or tryptophan, so it likely reflects a read error. No DNA is shown, since the ends of the CDR3 on it are uncertain; the CDR3 is the one TCRdb lists. The chain couples TRBV29-1 to TRBJ2-7; the D segment call TRBD1 is taken from the table without a DNA check. Germline-derived CDR1 and CDR2 are SQVTM and ANQGSEA. Including both end residues, the CDR3 is 16 amino acids long. The CDR3 loop reads CSATTSGTGTPYEQYS.

Concerning this clonotype: The junction does not match germline at one end; this may be a read error. The chain is built from TRBV6-6 and TRBJ1-1; D might be TRBD1 (5 bases). CDR3 size: 13 residues. CDR1 is MNHNY, CDR2 SVGAGI, per germline (reference sequence). This CDR3 reads CASTGRADTEAFF. CDR3 bases: TGTGCCAGCACCGGCAGAGCGGACACTGAAGCATTCTTT.

In regard to this clonotype: One end of the junction is discordant with germline, which a read error may explain. V gene TRBV12-3 or TRBV12-4 combines with J gene TRBJ2-5; 7 bases are shared with TRBD2. The CDR3 is 14 amino acids. The CDR3 DNA is TGTGCCAGTAGCGGCAGACGGGGGGAAGAGACTCAGTACTTC. Amino acid sequence: CASSGRRGEETQYF.

In its sample, this clonotype was seen a few times. A much larger clone lies one base from this, so it may be a read error. Because it lacks the conserved phenylalanine or tryptophan at the end, this CDR3 is likely a read error. This chain connects TRBV14 to TRBJ2-7; D not certain. The V end lost 5 bases, the J end lost 6 bases, and 8 bases lay between the germline ends. The CDR3 length is 11 residues. From germline, CDR1 is SGHDN and CDR2 FVKESK. CDR3 bases: TGTGCCAGCAGCAGAGACCGCGAGCAGTACCTC. Protein: CASSRDREQYL.

In this sample, this clonotype turned up a few times. An end of the junction does not agree with germline; a read error may underlie this. The chain links TRBV29-1 to TRBJ2-4; TRBD2 is a possible D gene (6 bases). The CDR3 is made up of 13 amino acids. Per germline, CDR1 SQVTM and CDR2 ANQGSEA. In DNA, the CDR3 is TGTAGCGGATTCGGTGGGCAGAAAAACATTCAGTACTTC. It yields the protein CSGFGGQKNIQYF.

As concerns this clonotype: One end of the junction is discordant with germline, which a read error may explain. The chain has TRBV6-1 and TRBJ2-7; D unclear. There are 12 residues in the CDR3. Germline CDR1 MNHNS, CDR2 SASEGT. CDR3 loop: CASSEAYYKQYF. The CDR3 coding sequence is TGTGCCAGCAGCGAGGCCTACTACAAGCAGTACTTC.

Details on this clonotype: The conserved phenylalanine or tryptophan normally closing the CDR3 is absent here, so this likely arose from a read error. The chain carries TRBV6-6 and TRBJ2-2; D gene unclear. Germline CDR1 MNHNY, CDR2 SVGAGI (reference sequence). The germline V and J ends were trimmed by 10 bases and 9 bases, with 21 bases remaining between them. CDR3 length equals 14 residues. As DNA, the CDR3 is TGTGCCATCTCCGTCGCCCGAGGAACCTGGGAGCTGTTTTGT. Translation gives CAISVARGTWELFC.

Worth noting for this clonotype: Germline and junction disagree at one end, which may indicate a read error. V gene TRBV6-5 combines with J gene TRBJ2-2; 7 nucleotides agree with TRBD2. Germline values: CDR1 MNHEY, CDR2 SVGAGI. The CDR3 length is 14 residues. The CDR3 region is CATYSGLVTGEPFF. The CDR3 DNA reads TGTGCTACTTACTCCGGACTAGTTACCGGGGAGCCGTTTTTT.

To note about this clonotype: A junction end diverges from the germline sequence, so it may reflect a read error. The chain recombines TRBV7-9 with TRBJ2-5, with 9 bases fitting TRBD1. Germline V gene lookup returns CDR1 SEHNR and CDR2 FQNEAQ (reference sequence). The CDR3 loop spans 15 amino acids. The CDR3 is CAGSFLTGGEETQYF. The CDR3 DNA sequence: TGTGCCGGCAGTTTCTTGACAGGGGGAGAAGAGACCCAGTACTTC.

On this clonotype itself: Compared with germline, one end of the junction differs, possibly owing to a read error. This chain uses TRBV30 with TRBJ2-7, with D possibly matching TRBD1 (6 bases). The CDR3 covers 16 residues. The germline V gene has CDR1 GTSNPN and CDR2 SVGIG (reference sequence). CDR3 coding DNA: TGTGTCTGGAGCCCACACGGTGGACAGTCCTCCTACAAGCAGTACTTC. Translating gives CVWSPHGGQSSYKQYF.

Here the CDR3 reads CASSAVAGWVNNEQYF. The CDR3 DNA reads TGTGCCAGCAGTGCCGTAGCGGGATGGGTGAATAATGAGCAGTACTTC. The chain carries TRBV14 and TRBJ2-1, with 8 bases matching TRBD2. The DNA end lines up better with TRBJ2-7; the J call may be wrong. The CDR3 runs 16 residues. CDR1 SGHDN and CDR2 FVKESK come from the germline V gene.

As to this clonotype: At one end the junction does not follow the germline gene, possibly because of a read error. The genes are TRBV4-3 and TRBJ2-6; weak D call: TRBD1 (5 bases). CDR1 and CDR2 from the germline V gene are LGHNA and YSLEER. This CDR3 spans 15 amino acids. The CDR3 sequence is CACSDGNSGANVLTF. The CDR3 bases are TGCGCCTGCAGTGACGGAAACTCTGGGGCCAATGTCCTGACTTTC.

Of note for this clonotype: At one end the junction does not follow the germline gene, possibly because of a read error. V is TRBV11-2 and J is TRBJ1-2; D possibly corresponds to TRBD1 (5 bases). The CDR3 loop spans 13 amino acids. CDR1 SGHAT and CDR2 FQNNGV come from the germline V gene. The CDR3 coding sequence is TGTGTCAGCAGCTTATATGAGACAGTGTTTATCACCTTC. This gives the protein CVSSLYETVFITF. Full variable domain (outside the CDR3, taken from reference TRBV11-2 and TRBJ1-2): EAGVAQSPRYKIIEKRQSVAFWCNPISGHATLYWYQQILGQGPKLLIQFQNNGVVDDSQLPKDRFSAERLKGVDSTLKIQPAKLEDSAVYLCVSSLYETVFITFGSGTRLTVV.

This sequence joins TRBV9 and TRBJ2-1; 10 nucleotides agree with TRBD2. The V gene's germline CDR1 is SGDLS and CDR2 YYNGEE. The CDR3 runs 16 residues. The trim removed 3 bases at V and 10 bases at J, leaving 13 bases unmatched. The CDR3 nucleotides are TGTGCCAGCAGCGGGGGGACTAGCGTCCCTTTCGGGGAGCAGTTCTTC. Encoded protein: CASSGGTSVPFGEQFF.

This rearrangement joins TRBV29-1 to TRBJ2-7, with 7 bases that match TRBD2. The CDR3 extends over 15 amino acids. CDR1 and CDR2 from the germline V gene are SQVTM and ANQGSEA. CDR3 DNA: TGCAGTATTGAAGATCCTGGCGGGAGCTCCTACGAGCAGTACTTC. It codes for CSIEDPGGSSYEQYF.

Turning to this clonotype: Sequence at one end of the junction differs from germline and may be a read error. V and J are TRBV11-1 and TRBJ2-3, with D possibly matching TRBD2 (6 bases). Germline V gives CDR1 SGHAT, CDR2 FQDESV (reference sequence). The CDR3 has 19 residues. CDR3 DNA: TGTACTAGCAGCTCTGGGGGAAGCTCTGTTGGAGCCCGCACAAATACGCAGTATTTT. It codes for CTSSSGGSSVGARTNTQYF.

With respect to this clonotype: Mismatch with germline at one junction end may stem from a read error. This chain links TRBV4-2 with TRBJ2-1; TRBD1 matches 10 bases. The CDR3 spans 16 residues. The V gene's germline CDR1 is LGHNA and CDR2 YNFKEQ. DNA for the CDR3: TGTGCCAGCAGCCACGCCGGGGGACAGGGGAACAATGAGCAGACCTTT. It encodes CASSHAGGQGNNEQTF.